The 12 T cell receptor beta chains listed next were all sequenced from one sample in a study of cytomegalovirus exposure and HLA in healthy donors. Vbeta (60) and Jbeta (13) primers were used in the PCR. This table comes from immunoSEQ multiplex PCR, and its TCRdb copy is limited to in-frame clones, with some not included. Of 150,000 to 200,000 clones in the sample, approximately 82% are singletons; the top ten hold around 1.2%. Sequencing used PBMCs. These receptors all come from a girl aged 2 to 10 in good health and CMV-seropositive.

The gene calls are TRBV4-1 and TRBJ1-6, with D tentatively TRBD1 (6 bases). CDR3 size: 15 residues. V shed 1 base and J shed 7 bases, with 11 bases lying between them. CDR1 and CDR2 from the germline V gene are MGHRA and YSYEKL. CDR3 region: CASSQVQGTNSPLHF. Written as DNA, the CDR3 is TGCGCCAGCAGCCAAGTACAGGGTACCAATTCACCCCTCCACTTT.

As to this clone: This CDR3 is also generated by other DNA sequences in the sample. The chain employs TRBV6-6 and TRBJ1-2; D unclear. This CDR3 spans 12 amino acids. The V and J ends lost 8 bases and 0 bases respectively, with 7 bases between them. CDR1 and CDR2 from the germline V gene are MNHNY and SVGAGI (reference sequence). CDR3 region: CASSTANYGYTF. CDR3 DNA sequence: TGTGCCAGCTCAACGGCTAACTATGGCTACACCTTC.

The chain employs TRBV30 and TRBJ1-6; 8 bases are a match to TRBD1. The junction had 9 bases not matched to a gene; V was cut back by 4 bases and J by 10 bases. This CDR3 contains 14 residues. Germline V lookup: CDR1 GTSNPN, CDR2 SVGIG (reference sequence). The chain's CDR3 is CAWTSGGAGSPLHF. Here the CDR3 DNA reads TGTGCCTGGACATCAGGGGGCGCAGGATCACCCCTCCACTTT.

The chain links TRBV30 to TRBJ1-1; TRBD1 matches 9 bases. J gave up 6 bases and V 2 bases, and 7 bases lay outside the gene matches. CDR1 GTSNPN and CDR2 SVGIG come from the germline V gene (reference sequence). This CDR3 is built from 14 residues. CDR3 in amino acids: CAWSHSGTGSEAFF. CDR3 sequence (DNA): TGTGCCTGGAGTCATTCCGGGACAGGGTCTGAAGCTTTCTTT.

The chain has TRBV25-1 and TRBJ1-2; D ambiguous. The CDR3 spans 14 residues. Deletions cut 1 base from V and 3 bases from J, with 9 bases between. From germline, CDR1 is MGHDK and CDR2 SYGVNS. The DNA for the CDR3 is TGTGCCAGCAGTGAATCAGGCAGAGACTATGGCTACACCTTC. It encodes CASSESGRDYGYTF.

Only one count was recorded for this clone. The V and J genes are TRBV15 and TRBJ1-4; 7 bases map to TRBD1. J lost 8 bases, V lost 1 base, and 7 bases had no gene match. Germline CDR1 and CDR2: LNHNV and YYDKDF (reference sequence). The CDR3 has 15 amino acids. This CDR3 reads CATSRGGQGEEKLFF. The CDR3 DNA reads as TGTGCCACCAGCAGAGGGGGTCAGGGGGAGGAAAAACTGTTTTTT.

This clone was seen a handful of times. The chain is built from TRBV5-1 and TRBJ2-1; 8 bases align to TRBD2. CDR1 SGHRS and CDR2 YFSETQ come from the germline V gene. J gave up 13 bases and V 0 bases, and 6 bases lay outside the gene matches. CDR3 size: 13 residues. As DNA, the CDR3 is TGCGCCAGCAGCTTGGTCCGGGAGGGGAAACAGTTCTTC. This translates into CASSLVREGKQFF.

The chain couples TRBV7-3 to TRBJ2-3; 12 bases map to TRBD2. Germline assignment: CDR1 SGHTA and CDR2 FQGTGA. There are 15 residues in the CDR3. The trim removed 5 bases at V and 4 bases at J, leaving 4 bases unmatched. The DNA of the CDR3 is TGTGCCAGCAGCCAACTAGCGGGAGGTGCAGATACGCAGTATTTT. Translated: CASSQLAGGADTQYF.

The CDR3 coding sequence is TGTGCCAGCAGTGAAAGGACAGGGAGTATAGCTTTCTTT. The encoded protein is CASSERTGSIAFF. V usage is TRBV6-1 and J usage is TRBJ1-1; 8 positions agree with TRBD1. Trimming at V came to 2 bases and at J to 10 bases, leaving 6 bases not matched to a gene. CDR3 length: 13 residues. Germline loops: CDR1 MNHNS, CDR2 SASEGT.

The CDR3 region is CASRRGQPLRTDTQYF. The CDR3 nucleotides read TGCGCCAGCAGACGCGGACAACCACTTCGCACAGATACGCAGTATTTT. The chain uses TRBV5-1 and TRBJ2-3; perhaps TRBD1 as D (5 bases). The CDR3 covers 16 residues. V was cut by 5 bases and J by 1 base, with 17 bases left in between. Germline-derived CDR1 and CDR2 are SGHRS and YFSETQ.

The CDR3 DNA is TGTGCCACCAGCACTCCGCCGCTAAATCAGCCCCAGCATTTT. Encoded protein: CATSTPPLNQPQHF. The gene calls are TRBV15 and TRBJ1-5; unclear D gene. The germline V and J ends were trimmed by 4 bases and 4 bases, with 11 bases remaining between them. This CDR3 is built from 14 residues. From germline, CDR1 is LNHNV and CDR2 YYDKDF (reference sequence).

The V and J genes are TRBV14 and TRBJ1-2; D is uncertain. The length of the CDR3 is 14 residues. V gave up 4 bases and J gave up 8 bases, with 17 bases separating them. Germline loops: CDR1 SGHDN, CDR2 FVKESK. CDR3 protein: CASSLPPLLDGYTF. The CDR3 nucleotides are TGTGCCAGCAGCCTACCCCCTCTACTAGACGGCTACACCTTC.